This T cell receptor beta chain was sequenced in a study of human T cells and chemical hapten exposure. Findings and caveats of the study: Every donor had alopecia, and their immune response may therefore differ from healthy people's.

The CDR3 sequence is 13 residues long. Trimming stripped 4 bases from V and 10 bases from J, with 16 bases between. Germline V lookup: CDR1 KGHSH, CDR2 LQKENI. There are many counts of this clonotype. What it recognizes is unknown. Time point reported: patch test 2, 6 weeks after DPC sensitization. Treatment defined: therapeutic diphenylcyclopropenone sensitization with weekly scalp DPC. Suited to DPC and affected by alopecia, the donors ranged from 18 to 70 years old. The library gave individual cDNA molecules unique molecular identifiers. TCRdb used MiXCR to reprocess the RACE reads, holding one entry per CDR3 protein. The sample includes 360,000 or so distinct CDR3 sequences, under 6.5% of them seen just once.

The sample here was whole blood, taken in connection with sensitization to the hapten diphenylcyclopropenone (DPC). The source is a young woman with alopecia areata. Some clones in this sample may be carry-over from other donors' samples. The chain uses TRBV18 and TRBJ1-1, with D tentatively TRBD1 (6 bases). DNA of the CDR3: TGTGCCAGCTCACTAACGAACAGGGACGGAGCTTTCTTT. Its protein product is CASSLTNRDGAFF.